This is a list of T cell receptor beta chains from one sample in a study of T cells in Graves' hyperthyroidism and ophthalmopathy. Each CDR3 protein gets one entry after TCRdb re-called the multiplex PCR reads with MiXCR. The data hold about 580,000 distinct CDR3 sequences, with approximately 14% observed a single time. The sample comprised blood. The receptors were sampled from a woman in her twenties or thirties with Graves' hyperthyroidism that later progressed to Graves' ophthalmopathy. CDR3s include the opening cysteine and the closing phenylalanine or tryptophan. Each record gives: clone size, D gene, V gene, J gene, CDR3 protein, CDR3 DNA. The D gene is left open where the match is weak. For some rows the clone size is stated as once, few or many, or as a class when expanded; others skip it.

many	TRBD2	TRBV13	TRBJ2-7	CASSIRTSGRPGEQYF	TGTGCCAGCAGCATCCGGACTAGCGGGAGACCTGGCGAGCAGTACTTC
many	NA	TRBV6-2/TRBV6-3	TRBJ2-7	CASSPSESYEQYF	TGTGCCAGCAGTCCTAGCGAATCCTACGAGCAGTACTTC
NA	NA	TRBV30	TRBJ1-2	CAWTGMHGYTF	TGTGCCTGGACAGGGATGCATGGCTACACCTTC
NA	NA	TRBV7-3	TRBJ2-2	CASSPRDLNTGELFF	TGTGCCAGCAGCCCCAGGGACTTAAACACCGGGGAGCTGTTTTTT
many	TRBD1	TRBV28	TRBJ1-1	CASSLGDRGVNTEAFF	TGTGCCAGCAGTTTAGGGGACAGGGGCGTAAACACTGAAGCTTTCTTT
few	NA	TRBV6-2/TRBV6-3	TRBJ2-1	CASSPGITQFF	TGTGCCAGCAGTCCGGGAATAACGCAGTTCTTC
few	TRBD1	TRBV30	TRBJ1-2	CAWSGHRGGGYGYTF	TGTGCCTGGAGTGGACACAGGGGAGGGGGCTATGGCTACACCTTC
many	NA	TRBV28	TRBJ2-3	CASEQGDTQYF	TGTGCCAGCGAACAGGGAGATACGCAGTATTTT
many	TRBD1	TRBV28	TRBJ2-1	CASSAVHRGYNEQFF	TGTGCCAGCAGTGCCGTCCACAGGGGCTACAATGAGCAGTTCTTC
many	NA	TRBV9	TRBJ1-2	CASSPSGGNGYTF	TGTGCCAGCAGCCCCAGTGGGGGGAATGGCTACACCTTC
many	NA	TRBV19	TRBJ2-5	CASSTGQGQETQYF	TGTGCCAGTAGTACGGGTCAGGGGCAAGAGACCCAGTACTTC
many	TRBD1	TRBV6-1	TRBJ2-7	CASRSAGQGVYEQYF	TGTGCCAGCAGGTCAGCGGGACAGGGTGTCTACGAGCAGTACTTC
many	NA	TRBV5-1	TRBJ2-5	CASRVTTPSVQETQYF	TGCGCCAGCAGGGTGACAACCCCGAGTGTTCAAGAGACCCAGTACTTC
many	NA	TRBV2	TRBJ2-5	CASSEGRETQYF	TGTGCCAGCAGTGAGGGTCGGGAGACCCAGTACTTC
many	TRBD2	TRBV30	TRBJ2-1	CAWSVAGGSYNEQFF	TGTGCCTGGAGTGTGGCGGGAGGGTCGTACAATGAGCAGTTCTTC
NA	TRBD1	TRBV27	TRBJ1-2	CASTGTGGHGYTF	TGTGCCAGCACCGGGACAGGGGGCCATGGCTACACCTTC
many	NA	TRBV6-1	TRBJ2-5	CASSPQDPAETQYF	TGTGCCAGCAGTCCCCAGGACCCGGCAGAGACCCAGTACTTC
NA	TRBD1	TRBV30	TRBJ2-2	CAWAPTGFVRTGELFF	TGTGCCTGGGCTCCGACAGGGTTTGTTCGGACCGGGGAGCTGTTTTTT
many	NA	TRBV28	TRBJ2-7	CASSTLDWSGAEQYF	TGTGCCAGCAGTACTCTCGACTGGTCCGGGGCCGAGCAGTACTTC
NA	TRBD1	TRBV3-1	TRBJ1-6	CASTEQQGAGYNSPLHF	TGTGCCAGCACGGAGCAACAGGGGGCTGGCTATAATTCACCCCTCCACTTT
many	NA	TRBV11-3	TRBJ2-3	CASKAASKGAQYF	TGTGCCAGCAAAGCGGCCTCCAAGGGGGCGCAGTATTTT
NA	NA	TRBV27	TRBJ1-5	CASSLYLGGEAQHF	TGTGCCAGCAGTTTATATCTGGGGGGGGAGGCCCAGCATTTT
many	NA	TRBV27	TRBJ2-7	CASSFVGSSYEQYF	TGTGCCAGCAGTTTTGTGGGAAGCTCCTACGAGCAGTACTTC
many	TRBD2	TRBV29-1	TRBJ2-3	CSVEDPTSAFTDTQYF	TGCAGCGTTGAAGACCCGACTAGCGCTTTCACAGATACGCAGTATTTT
NA	TRBD2	TRBV20-1	TRBJ2-7	CSLAGPYEQYF	TGCAGCTTAGCGGGACCCTACGAGCAGTACTTC
NA	NA	TRBV28	TRBJ1-2	CASGSSGYGYTF	TGTGCCAGCGGCTCCTCGGGCTATGGCTACACCTTC
NA	TRBD1	TRBV4-1	TRBJ1-6	CASSSSTGQYNSPLHF	TGCGCCAGCAGCTCATCGACAGGGCAGTATAATTCACCCCTCCACTTT
NA	TRBD1	TRBV5-1	TRBJ1-1	CASSLEVGTGLNTEAFF	TGCGCCAGCAGCTTGGAAGTAGGGACAGGGCTGAACACTGAAGCTTTCTTT
many	NA	TRBV7-9	TRBJ1-5	CASSFGPVPLAQHF	TGTGCCAGCAGCTTTGGGCCGGTGCCCCTGGCCCAGCATTTT
many	NA	TRBV30	TRBJ2-7	CAWNRAPGHYEQYF	TGTGCCTGGAACCGGGCCCCGGGCCACTACGAGCAGTACTTC
many	TRBD2	TRBV20-1	TRBJ2-1	CSASLRLAGYNEQFF	TGCAGTGCTAGCCTACGACTAGCGGGGTACAATGAGCAGTTCTTC
many	NA	TRBV20-1	TRBJ2-3	CSAAGDGRSTDTQYF	TGCAGTGCCGCCGGCGATGGGCGTAGCACAGATACGCAGTATTTT
many	NA	TRBV20-1	TRBJ1-1	CSAAEGVWGTEAFF	TGCAGTGCTGCCGAGGGGGTATGGGGGACTGAAGCTTTCTTT
many	NA	TRBV12-3/TRBV12-4	TRBJ2-2	CASSQTRRATGELFF	TGTGCCAGCAGTCAGACAAGGAGGGCCACCGGGGAGCTGTTTTTT
many	NA	TRBV11-2	TRBJ2-7	CASSSPLGEAEQYF	TGTGCCAGCAGCTCTCCCCTGGGGGAGGCAGAGCAGTACTTC
many	TRBD2	TRBV9	TRBJ2-1	CASSLQTSGSSYNEQFF	TGTGCCAGCAGTCTCCAGACTAGCGGGAGCTCCTACAATGAGCAGTTCTTC
many	TRBD2	TRBV7-9	TRBJ2-1	CASSFVAGGLYNEQFF	TGTGCCAGCAGCTTCGTAGCGGGAGGGCTATACAATGAGCAGTTCTTC
few	TRBD1	TRBV7-7	TRBJ2-1	CASSLAGGQGVAQFF	TGTGCTAGCAGCTTAGCTGGGGGACAGGGGGTAGCGCAGTTCTTC
many	NA	TRBV9	TRBJ1-5	CASSATGYGQPQHF	TGTGCCAGCAGCGCTACAGGGTACGGTCAGCCCCAGCATTTT
many	NA	TRBV29-1	TRBJ1-2	CSVEQYGYTF	TGCAGCGTTGAACAGTATGGCTACACCTTC
many	NA	TRBV7-9	TRBJ2-2	CASSLASYRDGGELFF	TGTGCCAGCAGCTTAGCTAGCTACAGGGACGGCGGGGAGCTGTTTTTT
NA	NA	TRBV24-1	TRBJ1-2	CATSAQGGYTF	TGTGCCACCAGTGCCCAGGGCGGCTACACCTTC
many	NA	TRBV6-1	TRBJ1-2	CATKIEGYYGYTF	TGTGCCACCAAGATCGAGGGTTACTATGGCTACACCTTC
many	TRBD1	TRBV6-1	TRBJ1-1	CASSAQGDTEAFF	TGTGCCAGCAGTGCACAGGGGGACACTGAAGCTTTCTTT
NA	TRBD2	TRBV5-1	TRBJ2-5	CASSLARLAEETQYF	TGCGCCAGCAGCTTGGCTCGACTAGCGGAAGAGACCCAGTACTTC